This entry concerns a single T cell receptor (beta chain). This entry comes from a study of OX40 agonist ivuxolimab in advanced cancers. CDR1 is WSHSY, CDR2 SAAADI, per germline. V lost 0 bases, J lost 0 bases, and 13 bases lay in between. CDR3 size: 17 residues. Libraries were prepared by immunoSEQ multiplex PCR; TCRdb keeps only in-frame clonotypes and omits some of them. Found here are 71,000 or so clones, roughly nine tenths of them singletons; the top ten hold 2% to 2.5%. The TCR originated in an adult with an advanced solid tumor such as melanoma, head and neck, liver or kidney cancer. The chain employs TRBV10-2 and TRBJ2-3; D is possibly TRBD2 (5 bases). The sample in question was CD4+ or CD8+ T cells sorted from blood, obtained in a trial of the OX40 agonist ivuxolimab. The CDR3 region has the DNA TGCGCCAGCAGTGAGTCGGCATTAGCGCCTAGCACAGATACGCAGTATTTT. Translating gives CASSESALAPSTDTQYF.